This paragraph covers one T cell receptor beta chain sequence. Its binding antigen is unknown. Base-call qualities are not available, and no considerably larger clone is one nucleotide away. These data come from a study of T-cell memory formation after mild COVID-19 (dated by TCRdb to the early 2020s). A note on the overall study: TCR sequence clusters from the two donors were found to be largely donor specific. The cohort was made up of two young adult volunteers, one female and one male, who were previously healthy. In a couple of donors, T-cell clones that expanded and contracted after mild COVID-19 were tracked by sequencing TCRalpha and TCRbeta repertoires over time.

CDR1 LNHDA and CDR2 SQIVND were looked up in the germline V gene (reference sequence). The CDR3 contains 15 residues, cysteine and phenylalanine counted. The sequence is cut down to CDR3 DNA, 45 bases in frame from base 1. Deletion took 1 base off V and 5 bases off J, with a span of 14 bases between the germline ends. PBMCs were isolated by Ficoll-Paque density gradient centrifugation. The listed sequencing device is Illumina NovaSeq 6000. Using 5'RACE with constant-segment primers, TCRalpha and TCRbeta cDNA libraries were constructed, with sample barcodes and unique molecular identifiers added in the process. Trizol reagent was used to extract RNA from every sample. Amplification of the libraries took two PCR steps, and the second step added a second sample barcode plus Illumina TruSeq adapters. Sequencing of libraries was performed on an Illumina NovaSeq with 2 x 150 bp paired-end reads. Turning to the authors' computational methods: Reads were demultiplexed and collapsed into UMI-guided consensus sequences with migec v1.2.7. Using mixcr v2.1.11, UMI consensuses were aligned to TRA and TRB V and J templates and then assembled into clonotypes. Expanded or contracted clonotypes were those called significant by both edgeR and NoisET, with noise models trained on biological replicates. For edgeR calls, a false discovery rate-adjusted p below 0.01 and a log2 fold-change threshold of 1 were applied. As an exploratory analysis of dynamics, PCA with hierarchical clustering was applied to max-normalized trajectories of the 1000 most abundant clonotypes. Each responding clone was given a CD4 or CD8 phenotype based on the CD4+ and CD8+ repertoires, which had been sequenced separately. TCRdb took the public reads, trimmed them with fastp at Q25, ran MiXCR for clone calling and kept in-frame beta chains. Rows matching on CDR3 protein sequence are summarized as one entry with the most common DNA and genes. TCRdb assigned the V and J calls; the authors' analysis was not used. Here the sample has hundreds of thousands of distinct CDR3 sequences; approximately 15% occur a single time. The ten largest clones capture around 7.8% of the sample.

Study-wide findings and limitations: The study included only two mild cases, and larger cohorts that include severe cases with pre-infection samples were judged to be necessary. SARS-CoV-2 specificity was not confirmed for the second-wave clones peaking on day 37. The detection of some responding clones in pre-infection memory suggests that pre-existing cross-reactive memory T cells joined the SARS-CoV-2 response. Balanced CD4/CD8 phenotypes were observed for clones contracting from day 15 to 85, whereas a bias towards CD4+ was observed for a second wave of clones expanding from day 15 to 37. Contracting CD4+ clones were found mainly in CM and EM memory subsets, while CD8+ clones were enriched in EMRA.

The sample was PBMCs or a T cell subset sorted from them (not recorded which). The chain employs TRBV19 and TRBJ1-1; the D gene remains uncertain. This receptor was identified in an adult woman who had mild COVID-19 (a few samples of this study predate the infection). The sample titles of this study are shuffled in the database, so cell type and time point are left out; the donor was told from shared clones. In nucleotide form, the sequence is TGTGCCAGTAGTATAGGAAGAAGTCTGAGGACTGAAGCTTTCTTT. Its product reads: CASSIGRSLRTEAFF.